A selection of T cell receptor beta chains follows, all from one sample in a study of blood T cell repertoires in COVID-19. TCRdb's copy holds only in-frame clones and misses some; the assay was immunoSEQ multiplex PCR. Here the sample spans about 140,000 clones, around 80% being singletons. What was sequenced was peripheral blood. These receptors were collected from a man in his sixties with acute or convalescent COVID-19. Both conserved end residues are part of each CDR3. D genes are given only for firm matches. Clone size is given for some rows only: seen once, a few or many times, or a class if the clone is expanded.

cdr3_aa	cdr3_nt	d_call	j_call	clone_size	v_call
CASSSLGLAGAGDTQYF	TGTGCCAGCAGTTCACTGGGACTAGCGGGAGCGGGAGATACGCAGTATTTT	TRBD2	TRBJ2-3	.	TRBV28
CASSPIQSYEQYF	TGTGCCAGCAGCCCTATACAGTCCTACGAGCAGTACTTC	.	TRBJ2-7	.	TRBV28
CASILLLTTMSSGANVLTF	TGTGCCAGCATCCTCCTGTTAACGACTATGAGCTCTGGGGCCAACGTCCTGACTTTC	.	TRBJ2-6	few	TRBV21-1
CASSAPDSLPRPGTTEKLFF	TGTGCCAGCAGCGCACCTGACAGCCTCCCCCGCCCAGGGACTACTGAAAAACTGTTTTTT	.	TRBJ1-4	.	TRBV7-6
CASSLSGGAGNTIYF	TGTGCCAGCAGCTTAAGCGGGGGGGCTGGAAACACCATATATTTT	.	TRBJ1-3	once	TRBV7-3
CASSRVNRDTGELFF	TGTGCCAGCAGCCGTGTTAACAGGGACACCGGGGAGCTGTTTTTT	.	TRBJ2-2	.	TRBV13
CASSSSSGQGNSPLHF	TGCGCCAGCAGCTCCTCTTCCGGACAGGGGAATTCACCCCTCCACTTT	TRBD1	TRBJ1-6	.	TRBV5-1
CASSLGGYDPVQETQYF	TGTGCCAGCAGCTTAGGCGGGTACGACCCTGTACAAGAGACCCAGTACTTC	.	TRBJ2-5	.	TRBV11-3
CAWSQAGVAFF	TGTGCCTGGAGTCAGGCAGGGGTAGCTTTCTTT	.	TRBJ1-1	.	TRBV30
CASSFWGQGADTQYF	TGTGCCAGCAGTTTCTGGGGACAGGGTGCAGATACGCAGTATTTT	TRBD1	TRBJ2-3	.	TRBV27
CASTRAGELFF	TGTGCCAGTACTAGGGCCGGGGAGCTGTTTTTT	.	TRBJ2-2	.	TRBV12-3/TRBV12-4
CAWGSGSTDTQYF	TGTGCCTGGGGTAGCGGTAGCACAGATACGCAGTATTTT	.	TRBJ2-3	.	TRBV30
CASSVALREPTGELFF	TGTGCCAGCAGCGTAGCTTTGCGGGAGCCTACCGGGGAGCTGTTTTTT	TRBD2	TRBJ2-2	few	TRBV9
CASSQEHGGIQPQHF	TGTGCCAGCAGCCAAGAACACGGGGGAATTCAGCCCCAGCATTTT	.	TRBJ1-5	.	TRBV3-1/TRBV3-2
CASSQALAGSRGNEQFF	TGTGCCAGCAGCCAAGCCCTAGCGGGATCGAGAGGAAATGAGCAGTTCTTC	TRBD2	TRBJ2-1	.	TRBV3-1/TRBV3-2
CSVEDKTGGSDEQYF	TGCAGCGTTGAAGACAAGACAGGGGGCAGCGACGAGCAGTACTTC	TRBD1	TRBJ2-7	once	TRBV29-1
CASSQDYGRGYNEQFF	TGTGCCAGCAGCCAAGATTACGGGAGAGGCTACAATGAGCAGTTCTTC	.	TRBJ2-1	.	TRBV4-2
CATSSDRTGRSYNEQFF	TGTGCCACCAGCAGTGATAGGACTGGTCGGTCCTACAATGAGCAGTTCTTC	.	TRBJ2-1	once	TRBV15
CASSYSEGYYNSPLHF	TGTGCCAGCAGTTACTCGGAGGGTTACTATAATTCACCCCTCCACTTT	.	TRBJ1-6	few	TRBV6-5
CASSLVHTGGAPNTGELFF	TGTGCCAGCAGCTTAGTACACACCGGGGGGGCCCCGAACACCGGGGAGCTGTTTTTT	TRBD2	TRBJ2-2	.	TRBV7-9
CASSYPSSLSRDNNQPQHF	TGTGCCAGCAGTTACCCCTCTTCATTAAGCCGGGACAACAATCAGCCCCAGCATTTT	.	TRBJ1-5	few	TRBV6-2/TRBV6-3
CASSSEPRLAGETQYF	TGTGCCAGCAGCTCAGAGCCAAGACTAGCCGGGGAGACCCAGTACTTC	TRBD2	TRBJ2-5	.	TRBV11-2
CASSFSSGSVTGELFF	TGTGCCAGCAGCTTTTCTAGCGGGAGCGTCACCGGGGAGCTGTTTTTT	TRBD2	TRBJ2-2	.	TRBV7-9
CASTPGGGANTGELFF	TGTGCCAGTACCCCGGGGGGGGGCGCGAACACCGGGGAGCTGTTTTTT	TRBD2	TRBJ2-2	.	TRBV19
CASGSSSASAYEQYF	TGTGCCAGCGGGTCAAGTAGCGCCAGTGCCTACGAGCAGTACTTC	.	TRBJ2-7	.	TRBV2
CASGRGAYEQYF	TGTGCCAGCGGCAGGGGCGCCTACGAGCAGTACTTC	.	TRBJ2-7	.	TRBV2
CAIRVSGGGETQYF	TGTGCCATCAGAGTGAGCGGGGGAGGGGAGACCCAGTACTTC	TRBD2	TRBJ2-5	.	TRBV10-3
CASSQVGSQPQHF	TGTGCCAGCAGCCAAGTCGGGAGTCAGCCCCAGCATTTT	.	TRBJ1-5	.	TRBV3-1/TRBV3-2